Listed below are T cell receptor beta chains from one sample, sequenced in a study of cytomegalovirus exposure and HLA in healthy donors. Measured with immunoSEQ multiplex PCR; TCRdb has only the in-frame clones, and not every one. Of 300,000 to 450,000 clones listed, 86% were seen once; the top ten hold over 0.75%. Sequenced sample: PBMCs. Receptors were obtained from a woman younger than 30 in good health and CMV-seronegative. The CDR3 runs from the conserved cysteine through the conserved F or W. Each record gives: V gene, clone size, D gene, J gene, CDR3 DNA, CDR3 protein. The D gene is left open where the match is weak. Expanded clones get a size class; other rows say once, few or many, or leave the size out.

V: TRBV2; size: .; D: .; J: TRBJ2-1; DNA: TGTGCCAGCAGTGCCCACAGGGCCGGCTACAATGAGCAGTTCTTC; CDR3: CASSAHRAGYNEQFF
V: TRBV9; size: .; D: TRBD2; J: TRBJ2-3; DNA: TGTGCCAGCAGCTCCAGTGGCGGGGGGGCCTTAGGGGATACGCAGTATTTT; CDR3: CASSSSGGGALGDTQYF
V: TRBV5-1; size: .; D: .; J: TRBJ2-7; DNA: TGCGCCAGCAGCTTCACAGGGTCCCTATACGAGCAGTACTTC; CDR3: CASSFTGSLYEQYF
V: TRBV5-1; size: .; D: TRBD1; J: TRBJ2-5; DNA: TGCGCCAGCAGCTTGGCCAACGGCAGGGGGGAGACCCAGTACTTC; CDR3: CASSLANGRGETQYF
V: TRBV6-1; size: .; D: .; J: TRBJ1-2; DNA: TGTGCCAGCAGGACTATGGGATGGGGCTACACCTTC; CDR3: CASRTMGWGYTF
V: TRBV27; size: .; D: .; J: TRBJ2-6; DNA: TGTGCCAGCAGTTTTCGGGTTCACGCTGGGGCCAACGTCCTGACTTTC; CDR3: CASSFRVHAGANVLTF
V: TRBV5-1; size: .; D: TRBD1; J: TRBJ2-5; DNA: TGCGCCAGCAGAGAACGGACAGGGGGAGAGACCCAGTACTTC; CDR3: CASRERTGGETQYF
V: TRBV28; size: .; D: .; J: TRBJ1-1; DNA: TGTGCCAGCACCCGGTCCACGGGAACTGAAGCTTTCTTT; CDR3: CASTRSTGTEAFF
V: TRBV5-1; size: .; D: .; J: TRBJ2-2; DNA: TGCGCCAGCAGCTATCGCGGGGAGACGACCGGGGAGCTGTTTTTT; CDR3: CASSYRGETTGELFF
V: TRBV2; size: .; D: TRBD1; J: TRBJ1-1; DNA: TGTGCCAGCAGTGAAGGTGACAGGGACGGCACTGAAGCTTTCTTT; CDR3: CASSEGDRDGTEAFF
V: TRBV30; size: .; D: .; J: TRBJ2-6; DNA: TGTGCCTGGACCCAGTCCGGGGTCAACGTCCTGACTTTC; CDR3: CAWTQSGVNVLTF
V: TRBV5-1; size: few; D: .; J: TRBJ2-7; DNA: TGCGCCAGCAGCTTGGTGGGGGGGCATTCCTACGAGCAGTACTTC; CDR3: CASSLVGGHSYEQYF
V: TRBV11-2; size: .; D: .; J: TRBJ2-1; DNA: TGTGCCAGCAGCGAACTCGGGACTTCCTACAATGAGCAGTTCTTC; CDR3: CASSELGTSYNEQFF
V: TRBV4-1; size: .; D: .; J: TRBJ1-5; DNA: TGCGCCAGCAGCCAAGATCTACGGGGATATAGCAATCAGCCCCAGCATTTT; CDR3: CASSQDLRGYSNQPQHF
V: TRBV6-4; size: .; D: .; J: TRBJ2-3; DNA: TGTGCCAGCAGTCACAGGGAGACAGATACGCAGTATTTT; CDR3: CASSHRETDTQYF
V: TRBV6-4; size: .; D: TRBD2; J: TRBJ2-3; DNA: TGTGCCAGCAGTGACTCAGGTAGCGGGGGAATAGATACGCAGTATTTT; CDR3: CASSDSGSGGIDTQYF
V: TRBV2; size: .; D: .; J: TRBJ2-3; DNA: TGTGCCAGCACTACCCAGCCGGGGGTACGAGCAGATACGCAGTATTTT; CDR3: CASTTQPGVRADTQYF
V: TRBV27; size: .; D: .; J: TRBJ2-7; DNA: TGTGCCAGCAGTTTAGCGGGGATCAACGAGCAGTACTTC; CDR3: CASSLAGINEQYF
V: TRBV7-8; size: .; D: .; J: TRBJ2-7; DNA: TGTGCCAGCAGCTTTGTTGGCAGGGCCATAGTCGGTGTTAACGAGCAGTACTTC; CDR3: CASSFVGRAIVGVNEQYF
V: TRBV7-8; size: .; D: TRBD1; J: TRBJ2-5; DNA: TGTGCCAGCAGTTCCGGGACAGGGTTGACCGAGACCCAGTACTTC; CDR3: CASSSGTGLTETQYF
V: TRBV5-1; size: .; D: TRBD1; J: TRBJ2-3; DNA: TGCGCCAGCAGCTTAGGGGACAGTACCTACACAGATACGCAGTATTTT; CDR3: CASSLGDSTYTDTQYF
V: TRBV7-3; size: .; D: TRBD1; J: TRBJ1-1; DNA: TGTGCCAGCAGCCCCCAACAGGGGGCCTTGGGAGCTTTCTTT; CDR3: CASSPQQGALGAFF
V: TRBV6-5; size: .; D: .; J: TRBJ2-7; DNA: TGTGCCAGCAGGACCCAGGGGACCTCTCCCTACGAGCAGTACTTC; CDR3: CASRTQGTSPYEQYF
V: TRBV6-6; size: .; D: TRBD1; J: TRBJ1-1; DNA: TGTGCCAGCAGTTACCGACAGGGGAACACTGAAGCTTTCTTT; CDR3: CASSYRQGNTEAFF
V: TRBV7-9; size: .; D: TRBD2; J: TRBJ2-1; DNA: TGTGCCAGCAGCTTTATGTCTAGCGGGAGCAATGAGCAGTTCTTC; CDR3: CASSFMSSGSNEQFF
V: TRBV7-2; size: .; D: TRBD2; J: TRBJ2-3; DNA: TGTGCCAGCAGCTCCACCCCGGGACTAGCGACAGATACGCAGTATTTT; CDR3: CASSSTPGLATDTQYF
V: TRBV5-4; size: .; D: TRBD2; J: TRBJ2-5; DNA: TGTGCCAGCAGCAATCCGTGGGAGGGCATGGAGACCCAGTACTTC; CDR3: CASSNPWEGMETQYF
V: TRBV6-4; size: once; D: .; J: TRBJ2-3; DNA: TGTGCCAGCAGTGACTTAAATACGCAGTATTTT; CDR3: CASSDLNTQYF
V: TRBV5-1; size: .; D: .; J: TRBJ2-1; DNA: TGCGCCAGCAGCCTACTAACAAACTACAATGAGCAGTTCTTC; CDR3: CASSLLTNYNEQFF
V: TRBV19; size: .; D: TRBD2; J: TRBJ2-1; DNA: TGTGCCAGTAGTAAGACTAGCGGGGGGGCCAAGGAGCAGTTCTTC; CDR3: CASSKTSGGAKEQFF
V: TRBV30; size: .; D: .; J: TRBJ2-1; DNA: TGTGCCTGGAGTGTATCCTTAGACAATGAGCAGTTCTTC; CDR3: CAWSVSLDNEQFF
V: TRBV28; size: .; D: TRBD2; J: TRBJ2-7; DNA: TGTGCCAGCACTTCTAGCGGGGGGGCCTACGAGCAGTACTTC; CDR3: CASTSSGGAYEQYF
V: TRBV9; size: .; D: TRBD2; J: TRBJ2-1; DNA: TGTGCCAGCAGCCACGACAGAGGGCGGACTAGCGGGAATGAGCAGTTCTTC; CDR3: CASSHDRGRTSGNEQFF
V: TRBV28; size: .; D: .; J: TRBJ1-4; DNA: TGTGCCAGCAGTTCTACAGGACGTACTAATGAAAAACTGTTTTTT; CDR3: CASSSTGRTNEKLFF
V: TRBV4-1; size: .; D: .; J: TRBJ2-1; DNA: TGCGCCAGCGAAGAAGGGGGTGAGCAGTTCTTC; CDR3: CASEEGGEQFF
V: TRBV6-1; size: .; D: TRBD1; J: TRBJ2-7; DNA: TGTGCCAGCCTACGACAGGGTATCTACGAGCAGTACTTC; CDR3: CASLRQGIYEQYF
V: TRBV5-4; size: .; D: TRBD1; J: TRBJ2-1; DNA: TGTGCCAGCAGCTTGTTGGTATACGGGACAGCCACAAATGAGCAGTTCTTC; CDR3: CASSLLVYGTATNEQFF
V: TRBV2; size: .; D: TRBD2; J: TRBJ2-7; DNA: TGTGCCAGCAGTCAGTCCTTGGCCTTAGCGGGGGAGCAGTACTTC; CDR3: CASSQSLALAGEQYF
V: TRBV2; size: .; D: TRBD1; J: TRBJ1-5; DNA: TGTGCCAGCAGACCTATCGGGACAGGGCATAATCAGCCCCAGCATTTT; CDR3: CASRPIGTGHNQPQHF
V: TRBV9; size: .; D: TRBD2; J: TRBJ2-2; DNA: TGTGCCAGCAGCGTAGGTTCTAGAGGACTAGCGGGAAAAACCGGGGAGCTGTTTTTT; CDR3: CASSVGSRGLAGKTGELFF
V: TRBV7-9; size: .; D: TRBD2; J: TRBJ2-3; DNA: TGTGCCAGCAGCCTAAAGGCTAGCGGGTCCGCAGATACGCAGTATTTT; CDR3: CASSLKASGSADTQYF
V: TRBV29-1; size: .; D: .; J: TRBJ1-2; DNA: TGCAGCGTAGAACTCTATAACTATGGCTACACCTTC; CDR3: CSVELYNYGYTF
V: TRBV9; size: .; D: TRBD1; J: TRBJ1-2; DNA: TGTGCCAGCAGCGTAGCTTGGAAGGACAGGGGATATGGCTACACCTTC; CDR3: CASSVAWKDRGYGYTF
V: TRBV7-9; size: .; D: TRBD1; J: TRBJ2-2; DNA: TGTGCCAGCAGCCCGATGGACAGGGCGGTCACCGGGGAGCTGTTTTTT; CDR3: CASSPMDRAVTGELFF
V: TRBV7-6; size: few; D: .; J: TRBJ1-4; DNA: TGTGCCAGCAGCTCCCCGGACTTGGATGGCGAAAAACTGTTTTTT; CDR3: CASSSPDLDGEKLFF
V: TRBV28; size: .; D: .; J: TRBJ1-2; DNA: TGTGCCAGCAGTTACCCCGGGAGGAGTATCTTGGGCTACACCTTC; CDR3: CASSYPGRSILGYTF
V: TRBV27; size: once; D: TRBD1; J: TRBJ2-1; DNA: TGTGCCAGCAGTTTCGACAGGGGTGCGAACAATGAGCAGTTCTTC; CDR3: CASSFDRGANNEQFF
V: TRBV28; size: .; D: TRBD1; J: TRBJ2-6; DNA: TGTGCCAGCAGCAACTCCCAGGGGGCAGTTGGGGCCAACGTCCTGACTTTC; CDR3: CASSNSQGAVGANVLTF
V: TRBV5-1; size: .; D: .; J: TRBJ2-3; DNA: TGCGCCAGCAGCTTGGGAGGCGGGGTCACAGATACGCAGTATTTT; CDR3: CASSLGGGVTDTQYF
V: TRBV2; size: .; D: TRBD1; J: TRBJ2-1; DNA: TGTGCCAGCATTCCAGGGCCCGGGACAGTGGGCTACAATGAGCAGTTCTTC; CDR3: CASIPGPGTVGYNEQFF
V: TRBV5-4; size: .; D: .; J: TRBJ2-3; DNA: TGTGCCAGCAGCTTGGATCGAAGCGCGGGCACAGATACGCAGTATTTT; CDR3: CASSLDRSAGTDTQYF
V: TRBV4-1; size: .; D: .; J: TRBJ2-3; DNA: TGCGCCAGCAGCCAACCAGTTGGGGAGCCAGATACGCAGTATTTT; CDR3: CASSQPVGEPDTQYF